What follows are 29 T cell receptor beta chains derived from one specimen sequenced in a study of technical replicates of blood from a few donors. Clones were read by immunoSEQ multiplex PCR, and TCRdb kept only the in-frame ones, dropping some. The repertoire includes some 31,000 clones, 85% to 95% of them detected once, and around 4.1% sits in the top ten. Sequencing input: PBMCs. Receptor source: a human donor in good health. Some clones in this sample may be carry-over from other donors' samples.

V is TRBV9 and J is TRBJ2-7, with 9 bases matching TRBD2. CDR1 is SGDLS, CDR2 YYNGEE, per germline. CDR3 length equals 15 residues. V lost 0 bases, J lost 5 bases, and 6 bases stayed unmatched. The CDR3 DNA is TGTGCCAGCAGCGTAGGTAGCGGGAGTCCCCACGAGCAGTACTTC. The encoded protein is CASSVGSGSPHEQYF.

The chain has TRBV4-1 and TRBJ2-3, with 7 bases aligning to TRBD1. Trimming removed 1 base from V and 0 bases from J; junction bases left unmatched: 4. Germline V CDR1 and CDR2: MGHRA, YSYEKL. The CDR3 totals 16 residues. The DNA for the CDR3 is TGCGCCAGCAGCCAAGCAGGGGGACAGAGCACAGATACGCAGTATTTT. Its translation: CASSQAGGQSTDTQYF.

The CDR3 coding sequence is TGCGCCAGCAGCCAAGATTGGAGGACTAGTGGCACGCAGTATTTT. It yields the protein CASSQDWRTSGTQYF. This rearrangement joins TRBV4-3 to TRBJ2-3; TRBD2 matches at 7 bases. The CDR3 is 15 residues long. The ends lost 0 bases at V and 9 bases at J; junction bases unmatched: 9. Germline V lookup: CDR1 LGHNA, CDR2 YSLEER.

The gene calls are TRBV29-1 and TRBJ2-3; 8 bases are a match to TRBD1. Germline CDR1 is SQVTM and CDR2 is ANQGSEA. The V and J ends lost 6 bases and 3 bases, in that order; junction bases with no gene match: 8. CDR3 length equals 14 residues. CDR3 sequence reads: CSVVTGVRTDTQYF. The CDR3, as DNA: TGCAGCGTCGTGACAGGGGTTAGGACAGATACGCAGTATTTT.

V is TRBV15 and J is TRBJ1-4; D is possibly TRBD1 (5 bases). Germline values: CDR1 LNHNV, CDR2 YYDKDF (reference sequence). This CDR3 has 17 amino acids. Deletions cut 3 bases from V and 7 bases from J, with 21 bases between. The CDR3: CATSRAPARQGGEKLFF. CDR3 coding DNA: TGTGCCACCAGCAGGGCCCCCGCCCGGCAGGGAGGTGAAAAACTGTTTTTT. Full variable domain (remainder filled in from reference TRBV15 and TRBJ1-4): DAMVIQNPRYQVTQFGKPVTLSCSQTLNHNVMYWYQQKSSQAPKLLFHYYDKDFNNEADTPDNFQSRRPNTSFCFLDIRSPGLGDTAMYLCATSRAPARQGGEKLFFGSGTQLSVL.

CDR3 bases: TGTGCCACCAGCATCAGGGCCTACGTAAAAGTGGGGAACACTGAAGCTTTCTTT. It yields the protein CATSIRAYVKVGNTEAFF. The rearrangement joins TRBV15 to TRBJ1-1, with D possibly matching TRBD1 (5 bases). The V end lost 4 bases, the J end lost 1 base, and 22 bases lay between the germline ends. This CDR3 is built from 18 residues. Germline-derived CDR1 and CDR2 are LNHNV and YYDKDF (reference sequence). The full variable domain, completed using reference TRBV15 and TRBJ1-1, is DAMVIQNPRYQVTQFGKPVTLSCSQTLNHNVMYWYQQKSSQAPKLLFHYYDKDFNNEADTPDNFQSRRPNTSFCFLDIRSPGLGDTAMYLCATSIRAYVKVGNTEAFFGQGTRLTVV.

The chain combines TRBV13 with TRBJ2-2; 7 bases are shared with TRBD1. The CDR3 consists of 14 residues. CDR1 PRHDT and CDR2 FYEKMQ come from the germline V gene (reference sequence). V dropped 5 bases and J dropped 4; count of bases not matched to a gene: 4. The CDR3 loop is CASSVSGGTGELFF. The DNA of the CDR3 is TGTGCCAGCAGCGTTTCAGGGGGCACCGGGGAGCTGTTTTTT.

The chain carries TRBV30 and TRBJ2-7; D perhaps matches TRBD1 (6 bases). V was shortened by 3 bases and J by 6 bases, with 15 bases between the two germline ends. Germline V lookup: CDR1 GTSNPN, CDR2 SVGIG (reference sequence). This CDR3 is built from 13 residues. CDR3 protein: CAWRQGGRGEQYF. The DNA of the CDR3 is TGTGCCTGGAGGCAAGGGGGACGGGGCGAGCAGTACTTC. The variable domain in full, with the rest retrieved from reference TRBV30 and TRBJ2-7, is SQTIHQWPATLVQPVGSPLSLECTVEGTSNPNLYWYRQAAGRGLQLLFYSVGIGQISSEVPQNLSASRPQDRQFILSSKKLLLSDSGFYLCAWRQGGRGEQYFGPGTRLTVT.

V gene TRBV2 combines with J gene TRBJ2-1; TRBD2 agrees at 11 bases. The V gene end was trimmed by 7 bases and the J gene end by 7 bases; junction bases not matched to a gene: 6. This CDR3 is built from 14 residues. Germline CDR1 and CDR2: SNHLY and FYNNEI. CDR3 region: CASIGLAGGNEQFF. CDR3 nucleotide sequence: TGTGCCAGCATAGGGCTAGCGGGGGGAAATGAGCAGTTCTTC.

The rearrangement links TRBV7-6 to TRBJ1-1; 7 positions match TRBD1. Germline lookup yields CDR1 SGHVS and CDR2 FNYEAQ. CDR3 length: 17 residues. The J segment lost 0 bases and the V segment lost 5 bases, leaving 12 bases of the junction unmatched. The CDR3 DNA sequence: TGTGCCAGCAGCCGGGGCGCAGGGGGGATAATGAACACTGAAGCTTTCTTT. This encodes CASSRGAGGIMNTEAFF.

The chain is built from TRBV27 and TRBJ1-2; 8 nucleotides agree with TRBD1. The CDR3 is 14 amino acids. V gave up 0 bases and J gave up 8 bases; unmatched junction bases: 5. Per the germline V gene, CDR1 is MNHEY and CDR2 is SMNVEV (reference sequence). The CDR3 protein is CASSLSAGGSGYTF. CDR3 bases: TGTGCCAGCAGTTTATCCGCAGGGGGCAGCGGCTACACCTTC.

The chain uses TRBV29-1 and TRBJ2-5; D perhaps matches TRBD2 (5 bases). The CDR3 is made up of 12 amino acids. Germline V gene sequence: CDR1 SQVTM, CDR2 ANQGSEA. V shed 5 bases and J shed 5 bases, with 12 bases lying between them. The CDR3 spells CSVLERWETQYF. CDR3 nucleotide sequence: TGCAGCGTTTTAGAGCGGTGGGAGACCCAGTACTTC.

The rearrangement uses TRBV6-5 and TRBJ2-2; 8 bases are shared with TRBD1. The CDR3 is made up of 15 amino acids. The germline V gene has CDR1 MNHEY and CDR2 SVGAGI. Trimming cost V 6 bases and J 3 bases; bases outside gene matches: 6. In DNA, the CDR3 is TGTGCCAGCAGCTCAGGGGGCGCCCACACCGGGGAGCTGTTTTTT. Protein sequence: CASSSGGAHTGELFF.

The chain combines TRBV27 with TRBJ2-7; 9 bases align to TRBD1. The CDR3 runs to 13 residues. Germline V gene data show CDR1 as MNHEY and CDR2 as SMNVEV (reference sequence). Trimming cost V 4 bases and J 7 bases; bases outside gene matches: 5. The CDR3 spells CASSSGTGLEQYF. As DNA, the CDR3 is TGTGCCAGCAGTTCCGGGACAGGGCTTGAGCAGTACTTC.

The chain uses TRBV5-4 and TRBJ1-6; D may be TRBD1 (6 bases). This CDR3 has 14 amino acids. Germline-derived CDR1 and CDR2 are SGHNT and YYREEE (reference sequence). V was clipped by 4 bases and J by 4 bases, with 9 bases between them. The CDR3 sequence is CASSLTGYNSPLHF. The CDR3 nucleotides are TGTGCCAGCAGCCTGACAGGATATAATTCACCCCTCCACTTT.

This chain joins TRBV7-9 and TRBJ1-1, with D hard to call. The V and J ends lost 5 bases and 0 bases respectively, with 16 bases between them. The CDR3 is 16 residues long. Germline CDR1 SEHNR, CDR2 FQNEAQ (reference sequence). The CDR3 DNA is TGTGCCAGCAGCCCTAGAGGGTCGGGGATGAACACTGAAGCTTTCTTT. Protein product: CASSPRGSGMNTEAFF.

This chain joins TRBV18 and TRBJ2-5; possibly TRBD1 for D (5 bases). The CDR3 length is 13 residues. V was shortened by 6 bases and J by 3 bases, with 11 bases between the two germline ends. Per the germline V gene, CDR1 is KGHSH and CDR2 is LQKENI. CDR3 bases: TGTGCCAGCTCCGGCAGGGCCGAAGAGACCCAGTACTTC. Its translation: CASSGRAEETQYF.

The J gene is TRBJ2-5, the V gene TRBV6-1; D perhaps matches TRBD2 (6 bases). Germline V gene sequence: CDR1 MNHNS, CDR2 SASEGT. This CDR3 contains 14 residues. Trimming stripped 5 bases from V and 7 bases from J, with 17 bases between. CDR3 sequence (DNA): TGTGCCAGCAGTCCACGGCGGGGTGACGTGACCCAGTACTTC. Its translation is CASSPRRGDVTQYF.

V and J are TRBV25-1 and TRBJ2-3; D is unresolved. Germline values: CDR1 MGHDK, CDR2 SYGVNS. This CDR3 is built from 17 residues. V lost 3 bases, J lost 0 bases, and 16 bases lay in between. For the CDR3, the DNA is TGTGCCAGCAGTGACACCTATTCTCACCCTAGCACAGATACGCAGTATTTT. This translates into CASSDTYSHPSTDTQYF.

The rearrangement links TRBV6-5 to TRBJ2-4; tentatively, D is TRBD1 (5 bases). V gave up 2 bases and J gave up 1 base, with 12 bases separating them. CDR1 and CDR2 from the germline V gene are MNHEY and SVGAGI. The CDR3 has 16 amino acids. CDR3 sequence (DNA): TGTGCCAGCAGTTACGGTAGGGGCCCGGCCAAAAACATTCAGTACTTC. It yields the protein CASSYGRGPAKNIQYF.

The chain is built from TRBV18 and TRBJ1-1; 11 bases line up with TRBD1. Per the germline V gene, CDR1 is KGHSH and CDR2 is LQKENI. V lost 6 bases and J lost 6; bases outside the gene matches: 9. The CDR3 contains 15 residues. In DNA, the CDR3 is TGTGCCAGCTCGCCGGACAGGGGGCACGGCGCTGAAGCTTTCTTT. It specifies CASSPDRGHGAEAFF.

This sequence joins TRBV5-4 and TRBJ2-3; D ambiguous. Germline CDR1 and CDR2: SGHNT and YYREEE (reference sequence). Between the trimmed V and J ends, which lost 0 bases and 4 bases, there was a span of 9 bases. This CDR3 region has 14 residues. In DNA form, the CDR3 reads TGTGCCAGCAGCTTGGCCCCGCCGGCAGATACGCAGTATTTT. Translation: CASSLAPPADTQYF.

The V and J genes are TRBV27 and TRBJ2-7, with D uncertain. Germline CDR1 reads MNHEY; CDR2 reads SMNVEV (reference sequence). Trimming left V 2 bases short and J 0 bases short, with 5 bases between. This CDR3 is 13 amino acids long. The CDR3 sequence: CASSLTGSYEQYF. The CDR3 DNA is TGTGCCAGCAGTTTAACCGGCTCCTACGAGCAGTACTTC.

The chain is built from TRBV11-2 and TRBJ1-2; D unresolved. V was shortened by 4 bases and J by 3 bases, with 15 bases between the two germline ends. The CDR3 covers 15 residues. Germline V gene lookup returns CDR1 SGHAT and CDR2 FQNNGV. The CDR3: CASSSGLDSYYGYTF. The CDR3 coding sequence is TGTGCCAGCAGCTCCGGTCTAGATAGTTACTATGGCTACACCTTC.

The chain joins TRBV4-2 to TRBJ1-5, with a tentative D call TRBD1 (5 bases). The CDR3 spans 17 residues. V lost 4 bases and J 4 bases, leaving 20 bases between the germline ends. Germline V CDR1 and CDR2: LGHNA, YNFKEQ. This CDR3 is CASSPSGVGPANQPQHF. For the CDR3, the DNA is TGTGCCAGCAGCCCCAGCGGGGTGGGGCCGGCGAATCAGCCCCAGCATTTT.

CDR3 sequence reads: CASSLREQGGASEQYF. CDR3 DNA: TGTGCCAGCAGTTTAAGGGAACAGGGAGGGGCTTCTGAGCAGTACTTC. The V and J genes are TRBV27 and TRBJ2-7, with a possible D match to TRBD2 (7 bases). Trimming shortened V by 2 bases and J by 7 bases, and 21 bases separated the two germline ends. Germline values: CDR1 MNHEY, CDR2 SMNVEV (reference sequence). The CDR3 contains 16 residues.

The chain carries TRBV6-1 and TRBJ2-6; tentative D call: TRBD1 (6 bases). This CDR3 spans 15 amino acids. The germline V gene has CDR1 MNHNS and CDR2 SASEGT. V lost 11 bases to trimming and J lost 2 bases, with 16 bases between them. DNA of the CDR3: TGTGCCGCAAGGGGGAAGACAACTGGGGCCAACGTCCTGACTTTC. Translating it yields CAARGKTTGANVLTF.

This clone occurred once. The chain links TRBV30 to TRBJ2-7; D is perhaps TRBD1 (6 bases). V was cut by 8 bases and J by 3 bases, with 14 bases left in between. The CDR3 has 12 amino acids. The germline CDR1 and CDR2 sequences are GTSNPN and SVGIG (reference sequence). The CDR3 DNA reads TGTGCCATTACTGGGACATACTACGAGCAGTACTTC. Translation: CAITGTYYEQYF.

V and J are TRBV9 and TRBJ2-7; 12 nucleotides align to TRBD2. CDR3 length: 15 residues. CDR1 is SGDLS and CDR2 is YYNGEE in the germline V gene. The V segment lost 0 bases and the J segment 9 bases; nucleotides outside the gene matches: 7. The CDR3: CASSVGETSGSRQYF. CDR3 DNA sequence: TGTGCCAGCAGCGTAGGAGAGACTAGCGGGAGTAGGCAGTACTTC.